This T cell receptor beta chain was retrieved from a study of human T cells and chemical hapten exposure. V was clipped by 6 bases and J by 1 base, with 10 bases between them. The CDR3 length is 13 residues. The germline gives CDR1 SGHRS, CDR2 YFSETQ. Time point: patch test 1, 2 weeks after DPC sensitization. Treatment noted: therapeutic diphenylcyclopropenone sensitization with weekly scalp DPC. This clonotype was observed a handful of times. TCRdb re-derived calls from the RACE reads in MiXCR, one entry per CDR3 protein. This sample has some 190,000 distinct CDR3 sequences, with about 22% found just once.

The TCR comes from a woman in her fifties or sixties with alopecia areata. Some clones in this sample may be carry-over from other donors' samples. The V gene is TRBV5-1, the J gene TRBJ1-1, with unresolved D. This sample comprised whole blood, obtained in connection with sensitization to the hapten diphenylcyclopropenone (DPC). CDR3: CASTPGANTEAFF. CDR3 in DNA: TGCGCCAGCACGCCGGGAGCGAACACTGAAGCTTTCTTT.